What follows describes a single T cell receptor beta chain. Its specificity is not known. V lost 7 bases to trimming and J lost 2 bases, with 24 bases between them. The CDR3 length is 18 residues. Germline CDR1 SGHVS, CDR2 FQNEAQ. Assay: immunoSEQ multiplex PCR; the TCRdb copy retains only in-frame clones and omits some. The table records around 36,000 clones, around 81% of them present only once. The data stem from a study of T cells in localized non-small cell lung cancer. Whole-study findings and limits: Heterogeneity is still possible, as just one tumor region was sequenced. Adjacent uninvolved lung tissue had the highest T cell clonality, exceeding tumor. Researchers found a median around 59 of the top 100 tumor clones in adjacent lung.

The chain recombines TRBV7-8 with TRBJ2-1; tentative D call: TRBD2 (7 bases). The origin of this receptor is a male donor older than 55 with stage II lung adenocarcinoma. Specimen: peripheral blood mononuclear cells, collected before any cancer treatment. The CDR3 loop is CASTYRPGGRLTYNEQFF. DNA for the CDR3: TGTGCCAGCACCTACCGCCCCGGGGGGCGGCTCACCTACAATGAGCAGTTCTTC.